This entry lists 6 T cell receptor beta chains sequenced from one sample in a study of Ad26.COV2.S vaccination and SARS-CoV-2 variants. Treatment meaning: around 19 received Ad26.COV2.S at low or high dose, single or two shots; roughly five received placebo; per-sample allocation not given. Material that was analyzed had been drawn on day 63 after the first vaccine or placebo injection. Generated by immunoSEQ multiplex PCR, the TCRdb table keeps only in-frame clones and is missing some. The sample holds hundreds of thousands of clones, around 89% seen once. This material consisted of peripheral blood, taken in a trial of Ad26.COV2.S vaccine versus placebo. These receptors originate from a person between 18 and 59 years old who received the Ad26.COV2.S COVID-19 vaccine or a placebo.

The chain carries TRBV5-5 and TRBJ2-7; maybe TRBD2 (5 bases). V was pared by 9 bases and J by 7 bases, with 14 bases between. The CDR3 contains 11 residues. CDR1 and CDR2 from the germline V gene are SGHKS and YYEKEE (reference sequence). The CDR3 DNA reads as TGTGCCAACCCCCCCCGAGGGGAGCAGTACTTC. It is translated as CANPPRGEQYF.

This chain uses TRBV9 with TRBJ1-4, with D perhaps matching TRBD1 (5 bases). CDR3 length: 14 residues. Per germline, CDR1 SGDLS and CDR2 YYNGEE. The V and J ends lost 4 bases and 0 bases respectively, with 7 bases between them. CDR3 DNA: TGTGCCAGCAGCTCGGGGGCAACTAATGAAAAACTGTTTTTT. Protein: CASSSGATNEKLFF.

CDR3 amino acids: CASSIGTGINQPQHF. The CDR3 bases are TGTGCCAGTAGTATTGGGACAGGGATCAATCAGCCCCAGCATTTT. The chain is built from TRBV19 and TRBJ1-5; 9 positions agree with TRBD1. CDR3 length: 15 residues. Germline values: CDR1 LNHDA, CDR2 SQIVND (reference sequence). After removal of 3 bases from V and 3 bases from J, the junction contained 3 bases not matched to a gene.

This chain uses TRBV11-3 with TRBJ1-1; the match to TRBD1 covers 9 bases. J gave up 5 bases and V 5 bases, and 9 bases lay outside the gene matches. Germline V lookup: CDR1 SGHNT, CDR2 YENEEA. CDR3 length equals 15 residues. CDR3 DNA sequence: TGTGCCAGCAGCCCAAGGACAGGGGAGGGGACTGAAGCTTTCTTT. Residues: CASSPRTGEGTEAFF.

This clone was seen just once. J is TRBJ2-3 and V is TRBV10-2; TRBD2 agrees at 8 bases. Germline V gene data show CDR1 as WSHSY and CDR2 as SAAADI. V gave up 7 bases and J gave up 5 bases; unmatched junction bases: 11. The CDR3 runs 15 residues. CDR3 residues: CASTGRGDVGDTQYF. DNA of the CDR3: TGCGCCAGCACTGGGCGGGGGGACGTAGGAGATACGCAGTATTTT.

The J gene is TRBJ1-1, the V gene TRBV6-5; 7 bases fit TRBD1. J lost 4 bases, V lost 2 bases, and 10 bases had no gene match. Germline V gene data show CDR1 as MNHEY and CDR2 as SVGAGI. The CDR3 contains 16 residues. CDR3 bases: TGTGCCAGCAGTTACGGGGCCGCCAGGGGGATCACTGAAGCTTTCTTT. Translation gives CASSYGAARGITEAFF.